Given below is one TCR beta chain in context. The antigen is undetermined. Method: immunoSEQ multiplex PCR; TCRdb's copy keeps in-frame clones and lacks some. The sample holds about 150,000 clones, more than 75% seen once. The data stem from a study of T cell responses to AZD1222 COVID-19 vaccine. General study results and limits: The study found Spike-specific TCR breadth and depth rose after two AZD1222 doses.

With V trimmed by 1 base and J by 8 bases, 9 bases remained unmatched. Germline V gene sequence: CDR1 SGHRS, CDR2 YFSETQ. CDR3 size: 15 residues. The chain joins TRBV5-1 to TRBJ2-3, with TRBD2 matching 8 bases. This specimen was peripheral blood, taken on day 0 of AZD1222 vaccination. The TCR originated in an adult in good health. CDR3 sequence reads: CASSLFAGGEGTQYF. DNA for the CDR3: TGCGCCAGCAGCTTGTTTGCGGGGGGCGAGGGTACGCAGTATTTT.